The entry below describes one T cell receptor (beta chain). The target antigen is unknown. The data stem from a study of CD8 T cells in Susac syndrome. RNA totalling about 0.45 to 1 ug underwent reverse transcription with random hexamers. Amplification of TCR beta CDR3 spanned 54 Vbeta and 13 Jbeta via immunoSEQ multiplex PCR. TCRdb called the immunoSEQ multiplex PCR reads again in MiXCR, with one record for every CDR3 protein. Of 150,000 to 200,000 distinct CDR3 sequences listed, 90% to 95% were seen once; the top ten hold 0.11% to 0.15%. Controls matched for age and sex were healthy donors. It was negative isolation that provided the CD8+ and CD4+ T cells, whereas TEMRA cells were enriched by FACS. General study points: As acknowledged by the study, its TCR sequencing and HLA analysis included a relatively small number of individuals.

This CDR3 has 15 amino acids. CDR1 SQVTM and CDR2 ANQGSEA come from the germline V gene. Losses at the gene ends were 4 bases for V and 3 bases for J; bases not matched to a gene: 9. The V call is TRBV29-1, the J call TRBJ2-3, with TRBD1 matching 8 bases. The clonotype was recovered from a human donor in good health. The sequenced sample consisted of CD4+ T cells from PBMCs. DNA of the CDR3: TGCAGCGTTGGAAGGACAGGGACTTGGACAGATACGCAGTATTTT. Translated: CSVGRTGTWTDTQYF.